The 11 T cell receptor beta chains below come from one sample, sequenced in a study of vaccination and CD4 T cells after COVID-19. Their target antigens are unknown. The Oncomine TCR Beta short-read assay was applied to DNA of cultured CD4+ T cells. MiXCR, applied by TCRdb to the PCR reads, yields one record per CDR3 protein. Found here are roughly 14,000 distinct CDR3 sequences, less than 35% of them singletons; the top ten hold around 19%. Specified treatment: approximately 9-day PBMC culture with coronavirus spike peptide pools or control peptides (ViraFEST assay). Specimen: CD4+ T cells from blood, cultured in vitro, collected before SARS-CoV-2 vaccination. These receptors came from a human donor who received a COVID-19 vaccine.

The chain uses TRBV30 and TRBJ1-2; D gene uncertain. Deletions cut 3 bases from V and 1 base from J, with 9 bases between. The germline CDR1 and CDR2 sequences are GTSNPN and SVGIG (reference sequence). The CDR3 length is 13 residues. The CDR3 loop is CAWRMNINYGYTF. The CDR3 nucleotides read TGTGCCTGGAGGATGAATATTAACTATGGCTACACCTTC.

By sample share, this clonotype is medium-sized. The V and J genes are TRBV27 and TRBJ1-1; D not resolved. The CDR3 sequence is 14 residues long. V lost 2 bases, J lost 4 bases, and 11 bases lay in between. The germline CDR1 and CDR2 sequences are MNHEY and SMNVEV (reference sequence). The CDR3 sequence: CASSLISIGTEAFF. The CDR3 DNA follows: TGTGCCAGCAGTTTAATTAGTATCGGCACTGAAGCTTTCTTT.

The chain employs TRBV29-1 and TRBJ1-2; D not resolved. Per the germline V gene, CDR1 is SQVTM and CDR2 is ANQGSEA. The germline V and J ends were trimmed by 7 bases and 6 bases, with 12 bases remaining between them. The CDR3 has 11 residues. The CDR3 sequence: CSARGVDGYTF. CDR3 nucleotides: TGCAGCGCCCGCGGGGTAGATGGCTACACCTTC.

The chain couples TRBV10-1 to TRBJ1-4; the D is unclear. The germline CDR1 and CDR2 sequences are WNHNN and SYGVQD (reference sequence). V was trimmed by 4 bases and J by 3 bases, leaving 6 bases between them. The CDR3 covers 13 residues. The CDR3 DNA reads TGCGCCAGCAGTGGGGGAGCTAATGAAAAACTGTTTTTT. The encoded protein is CASSGGANEKLFF.

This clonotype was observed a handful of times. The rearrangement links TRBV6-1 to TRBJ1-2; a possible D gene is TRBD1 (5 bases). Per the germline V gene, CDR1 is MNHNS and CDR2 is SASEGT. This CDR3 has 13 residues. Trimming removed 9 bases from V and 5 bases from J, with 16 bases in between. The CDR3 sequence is CASDRPRSYGYTF. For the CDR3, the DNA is TGTGCCAGTGACAGACCGAGGTCGTATGGCTACACCTTC.

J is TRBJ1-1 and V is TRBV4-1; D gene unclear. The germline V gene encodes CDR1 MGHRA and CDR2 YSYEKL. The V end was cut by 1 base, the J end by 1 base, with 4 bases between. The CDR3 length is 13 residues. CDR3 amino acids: CASSQGQNTEAFF. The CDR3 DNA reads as TGCGCCAGCAGCCAAGGACAGAACACTGAAGCTTTCTTT.

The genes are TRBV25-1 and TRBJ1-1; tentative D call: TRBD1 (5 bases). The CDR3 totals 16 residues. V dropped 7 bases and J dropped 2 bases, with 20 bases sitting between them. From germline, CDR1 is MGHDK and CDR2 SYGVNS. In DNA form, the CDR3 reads TGTGCCAGCACCCCAAAAACATCCCAGGGAAACACTGAAGCTTTCTTT. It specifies CASTPKTSQGNTEAFF.

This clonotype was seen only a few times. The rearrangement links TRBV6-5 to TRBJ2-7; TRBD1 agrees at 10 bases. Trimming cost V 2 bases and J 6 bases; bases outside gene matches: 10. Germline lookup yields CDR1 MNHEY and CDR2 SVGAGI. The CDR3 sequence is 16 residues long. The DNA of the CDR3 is TGTGCCAGCAGTTACCTAAGCGGGACAGGGGCTCTCGAGCAGTACTTC. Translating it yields CASSYLSGTGALEQYF.

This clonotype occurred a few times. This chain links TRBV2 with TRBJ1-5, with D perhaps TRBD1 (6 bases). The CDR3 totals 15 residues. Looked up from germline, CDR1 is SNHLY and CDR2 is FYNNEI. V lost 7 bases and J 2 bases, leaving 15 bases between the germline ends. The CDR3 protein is CASNLGGGGNQPQHF. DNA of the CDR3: TGTGCCAGCAACCTCGGGGGGGGCGGCAATCAGCCCCAGCATTTT.

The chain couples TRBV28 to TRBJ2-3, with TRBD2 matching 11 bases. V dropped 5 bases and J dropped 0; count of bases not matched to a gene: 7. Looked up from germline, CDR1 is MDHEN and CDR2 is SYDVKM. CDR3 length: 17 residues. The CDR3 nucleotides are TGTGCCAGCAGTCCCCATGGGACTAGCGGAAGCACAGATACGCAGTATTTT. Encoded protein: CASSPHGTSGSTDTQYF.

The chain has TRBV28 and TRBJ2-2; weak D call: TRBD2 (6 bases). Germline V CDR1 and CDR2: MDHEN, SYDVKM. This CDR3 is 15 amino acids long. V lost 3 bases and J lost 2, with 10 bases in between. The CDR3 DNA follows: TGTGCCAGCAGTTTCGGAGGGGCCAACACCGGGGAGCTGTTTTTT. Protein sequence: CASSFGGANTGELFF.